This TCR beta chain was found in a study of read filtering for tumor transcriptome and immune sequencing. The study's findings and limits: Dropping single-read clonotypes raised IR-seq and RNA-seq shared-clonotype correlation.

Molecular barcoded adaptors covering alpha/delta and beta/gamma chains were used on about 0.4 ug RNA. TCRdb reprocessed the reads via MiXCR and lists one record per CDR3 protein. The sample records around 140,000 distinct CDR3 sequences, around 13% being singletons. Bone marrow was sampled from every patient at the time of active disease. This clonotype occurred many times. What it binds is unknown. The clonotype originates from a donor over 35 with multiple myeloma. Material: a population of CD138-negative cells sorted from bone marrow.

Written as DNA, the CDR3 is TGCGCCAGCAGCCAAAAGGGGGGGTACAATGAGCAGTTCTTC. It is translated as CASSQKGGYNEQFF. V gene TRBV4-3 combines with J gene TRBJ2-1; the D gene is possibly TRBD2 (7 bases). Germline-derived CDR1 and CDR2 are LGHNA and YSLEER. The ends were cut back, 2 bases at V and 4 bases at J, with 9 bases in the middle. The CDR3 runs to 14 residues.